This T cell receptor (beta chain) was obtained from a study of shared clonotypes between healthy human individuals (dated by TCRdb to 2020 to 2021). With respect to the entire study: The cohort comprised a couple of women and a few men aged 18 to 49 years. For each donor, three plates each were used for CD4 naive and CD4 memory, two plates were used for CD8 naive, and one plate was used for CD8 memory. Between about 0.8 and 8.9 billion PBMCs per donor were obtained by leukapheresis. To estimate repertoire size and how much clonotypes are shared between individuals, the study performed deep sequencing of blood TCR repertoires from a few healthy adults. Libraries were prepared and TCR repertoires were sequenced by different laboratories using diverse techniques, in order to increase sequencing depth and limit assay-specific biases.

Beyond this particular receptor, the publication reports: The small number of donors limited the genetic and exposure-history diversity represented. Compared with non-shared clonotypes, the clonotypes found in all four sorted-subset donors had higher generation probabilities. Based on pairwise subsampling, the degree of clonotype sharing among donors was expected to be affected by sequencing depth. When several donors were compared, the shared fraction of clonotypes was around 5.1% for naive CD4, about 4% for naive CD8, more than 2% for memory CD4, and 0.35% to 0.5% for memory CD8. Naive subsets generally had larger estimated clonotype richness than memory subsets. Only blood was sampled, and tissue TCR repertoires likely differ from those in blood. Incomplete sequencing was indicated by rarefaction of sorted-subset datasets, despite the large sequencing depth.

Details on this clone: Its cognate antigen has yet to be identified. Per-base qualities were not stored, and no clone one base away is much larger.

The donors were healthy, HIV-negative adults who had no recently reported acute infections or vaccinations. Every donor was a Caucasian adult living in Nashville, Tennessee, USA. Magnetic negative selection was used to enrich CD4+ T cells, after which naive cells were positively selected on CD45RA and the negative fraction became the memory subset. After blood collection by leukapheresis, PBMCs were isolated using Ficoll-Histopaque density gradient centrifugation and then cryopreserved in the vapor phase of liquid nitrogen. Purity and quantity of every magnetically sorted T cell population were checked by analytical flow cytometry. From each sorted fraction, genomic DNA was isolated and quantified by UV absorbance on a Nanodrop 2000c. Inclusive of the bounding cysteine and phenylalanine, the CDR3 is 15 residues long. Here the CDR3 DNA is all that survives: 45 bases in frame from base 1. At the junction V is shortened by 4 bases and J by 5 bases; bases outside the gene matches: 9. Reading the germline V gene gives CDR1 SGHDN and CDR2 FVKESK.

Using the deep immunoSEQ assay, TCR CDR3 regions were amplified from genomic DNA by multiplex PCR. Extracted genomic DNA from each cell subset was spread evenly across all wells of several immunoSEQ 96-well plates, with each plate serving as a replicate. Each replicate PCR for sorted subsets received about 180 ng genomic DNA, equal to around 32,000 T cell genomes. Purified libraries were quantified with a Qubit 3.0 fluorometer, sized on a Bioanalyzer 2100, and re-quantified with the KAPA Library Quantification kit. Every immunoSEQ 96-well plate was sequenced on a separate single-read 150-cycle Illumina NextSeq 550 flow cell. The study's own analysis went as follows. Because the immunoSEQ output included only junctional sequences and no quality scores, the filtering could not be the same as the filtering used for full-length reads. Sequences were annotated with PyIR, a Python wrapper for IgBLAST v1.9, and V/J genes and CDR3 were assigned using IMGT germline references. Reads with weak V/J assignments (E-value above 1e-6), missing CDR3, stop codons, out-of-frame junctions, or ambiguous translated residues were removed. A V3J clonotype was defined by an identical inferred V gene, J gene, and CDR3 amino acid sequence. To compute the percentage overlap between repertoires, the number of shared unique clonotypes was divided by the size of the smaller repertoire. Repertoire richness was assessed with RTK rarefaction, the Chao1 estimator, and Recon v2.1 estimates of unobserved clonotypes. Generation probabilities for all TCRbeta clonotypes obtained by the gDNA method from several donors were computed using OLGA. The table was pulled from immuneACCESS by TCRdb, which kept in-frame rearrangements only. Such tables lose some clones; where checked, under half of the loss comes from unresolved V genes, and the rest has no known cause. V and J calls and clone size are as listed in that table; D and trimming were resolved from the DNA. The sample yields under 1,100,000 clones; about 77% were counted once. The top ten hold roughly 1.5% of the sample.

Sequencing was carried out using memory CD4+ T cells sorted from blood. The cell subset or site label for this specimen denotes: CD45RA-negative fraction. The receptor's source is a man between 18 and 29 years old in good health. Rearrangement joined TRBV14 to TRBJ2-7, with TRBD1 identical over 9 junction bases. The CDR3 protein is CASSRPGTGIHEQYF. The bases read TGTGCCAGCAGCCGGCCCGGGACAGGGATCCACGAGCAGTACTTC.